These 24 T cell receptor beta chains share one sample of origin, sequenced in a study of a mutant IDH1 vaccine in newly diagnosed glioma (dated by TCRdb to 2020 to 2022). This specimen's time point label, interpreted: week 47, end of study. Every vaccine dose consisted of 300 ug of a 20-mer mutant IDH1 peptide in Montanide, administered subcutaneously together with topical imiquimod. The library was made by the immunoSEQ multiplex PCR assay. What TCRdb holds here is the immuneACCESS table cut down to in-frame rearrangements. Part of the clones is not present; checked against another copy, under half of the missing clones reflect an unresolved V gene, and the others are unexplained. For this sample the table gives about 56,000 clones, of which roughly 87% were detected only once. Approximately 3.4% of the sample is held by the ten biggest clonotypes. No antigen has been identified for these receptors.

The sequencing here drew on PBMCs, taken from a glioma patient whose treatment included an IDH1 peptide vaccine. The source is a woman aged 45-59 years with glioma.

The V and J genes are TRBV10-3 and TRBJ2-3; no definite D call. This CDR3 has 15 amino acids. V was cut by 3 bases and J by 1 base, with 11 bases left in between. Germline loops: CDR1 ENHRY, CDR2 SYGVKD. The CDR3 here is CAISDLFPRTDTQYF. CDR3 sequence (DNA): TGTGCCATCAGTGATCTCTTCCCCCGCACAGATACGCAGTATTTT.

The rearrangement links TRBV1 to TRBJ1-1. TRBV1 represents a pseudogene. The length of the CDR3 is 14 residues. The CDR3 DNA is TGCACCAGCAGCCAAGACGGGGGTGTGCCTGAAGCTTTCTTT. It is translated as CTSSQDGGVPEAFF.

The CDR3 sequence: CASTFLSAGEGYF. As DNA, the CDR3 is TGTGCCAGCACCTTCTTGTCAGCGGGCGAGGGGTACTTC. The chain couples TRBV11-2 to TRBJ2-7; D might be TRBD2 (6 bases). Trimming cost V 7 bases and J 12 bases, with 22 bases left between them. CDR1 is SGHAT, CDR2 FQNNGV, per germline. The CDR3 contains 13 residues.

V usage is TRBV30 and J usage is TRBJ2-7; D is ambiguous. V was shortened by 0 bases and J by 2 bases, with 11 bases between the two germline ends. Looked up from germline, CDR1 is GTSNPN and CDR2 is SVGIG (reference sequence). The CDR3 extends over 14 amino acids. The CDR3 region is CAWSVNLNPYEQYF. The CDR3 coding sequence is TGTGCCTGGAGTGTAAACCTCAACCCCTACGAGCAGTACTTC.

The chain recombines TRBV13 with TRBJ1-1; D unresolved. This CDR3 has 13 amino acids. The V gene's germline CDR1 is PRHDT and CDR2 FYEKMQ (reference sequence). The germline V and J ends were trimmed by 6 bases and 0 bases, with 8 bases remaining between them. CDR3 in amino acids: CASSKQMNTEAFF. CDR3 nucleotides: TGTGCCAGCAGTAAACAGATGAACACTGAAGCTTTCTTT.

The CDR3 here is CASSETGGLLNTEAFF. DNA for the CDR3: TGTGCCAGCAGTGAGACAGGGGGCCTCCTGAACACTGAAGCTTTCTTT. This chain connects TRBV6-1 to TRBJ1-1; TRBD1 matches 10 bases. There are 16 residues in the CDR3. V lost 3 bases to trimming and J lost 0 bases; unmatched junction nucleotides: 4. Germline loops: CDR1 MNHNS, CDR2 SASEGT.

The chain couples TRBV30 to TRBJ1-5; D call uncertain. The length of the CDR3 is 14 residues. V was shortened by 1 base and J by 3 bases, with 10 bases between the two germline ends. Germline V gene lookup returns CDR1 GTSNPN and CDR2 SVGIG (reference sequence). The CDR3 DNA is TGTGCCTGGAGTGAGGCAGCTGTCAATCAGCCCCAGCATTTT. Translating gives CAWSEAAVNQPQHF.

The rearrangement links TRBV11-3 to TRBJ2-7; TRBD1 is a possible D gene (6 bases). V was cut by 1 base and J by 1 base, with 17 bases left in between. The CDR3 totals 17 residues. Germline CDR1 reads SGHNT; CDR2 reads YENEEA. The CDR3 reads CASSLGLGTSLSYEQYF. The CDR3 nucleotides are TGTGCCAGCAGCTTAGGGTTGGGGACATCTCTTTCCTACGAGCAGTACTTC.

The sample holds one count of this clone. The gene calls are TRBV20-1 and TRBJ2-5; D uncertain. Germline loops: CDR1 DFQATT, CDR2 SNEGSKA (reference sequence). CDR3 length: 10 residues. V was cut by 6 bases and J by 3 bases, with 5 bases left in between. CDR3 sequence: CSARKETQYF. CDR3 in DNA: TGCAGTGCCCGTAAAGAGACCCAGTACTTC.

The J gene is TRBJ1-1, the V gene TRBV4-3, with a weak D call TRBD1 (5 bases). The CDR3 loop spans 15 amino acids. With 0 bases removed from V and 3 bases from J, the gap between germline ends came to 11 bases. Looked up from germline, CDR1 is LGHNA and CDR2 is YSLEER. The CDR3 DNA reads TGCGCCAGCAGCCAAGATGGGGGAGGGGACACTGAAGCTTTCTTT. Protein: CASSQDGGGDTEAFF.

A few counts support this clone. The rearrangement joins TRBV28 to TRBJ2-5, with D perhaps matching TRBD1 (5 bases). Germline V CDR1 and CDR2: MDHEN, SYDVKM. V lost 5 bases, J lost 4 bases, and 17 bases lay in between. The CDR3 covers 15 residues. The CDR3 here is CASSLQGGKGETQYF. The DNA of the CDR3 is TGTGCCAGCAGTCTCCAGGGTGGTAAGGGAGAGACCCAGTACTTC.

The V call is TRBV30, the J call TRBJ1-5, with D possibly TRBD1 on 6 matching bases. From germline, CDR1 is GTSNPN and CDR2 SVGIG (reference sequence). The CDR3 contains 15 residues. The V end was cut by 0 bases, the J end by 0 bases, with 9 bases between. CDR3 in amino acids: CAWSVGGVSNQPQHF. In DNA form, the CDR3 reads TGTGCCTGGAGTGTAGGGGGGGTTAGCAATCAGCCCCAGCATTTT. Full variable domain (outside the CDR3, taken from reference TRBV30 and TRBJ1-5): SQTIHQWPATLVQPVGSPLSLECTVEGTSNPNLYWYRQAAGRGLQLLFYSVGIGQISSEVPQNLSASRPQDRQFILSSKKLLLSDSGFYLCAWSVGGVSNQPQHFGDGTRLSIL.

In regard to this clone: A read error may account for a junction end that differs from germline. V and J are TRBV7-9 and TRBJ1-2; D gene ambiguous. Germline CDR1 is SEHNR and CDR2 is FQNEAQ (reference sequence). This CDR3 is built from 12 residues. The CDR3 DNA sequence: TGTGCCAGCAGCTTAGTGCAGGAGAGGCTTTCCTTC. Amino acid sequence: CASSLVQERLSF.

This chain joins TRBV5-6 and TRBJ1-1; no firm D call. CDR3 length: 15 amino acids. The V gene's germline CDR1 is SGHDT and CDR2 YYEEEE. Trimming left V 4 bases short and J 0 bases short, with 13 bases between. DNA for the CDR3: TGTGCCAGCAGCCCAGGAGGCTTCATGAACACTGAAGCTTTCTTT. As protein: CASSPGGFMNTEAFF.

This clone was counted once. V and J are TRBV7-9 and TRBJ1-3; TRBD1 aligns across 7 bases. The CDR3 sequence is 15 residues long. Per the germline V gene, CDR1 is SEHNR and CDR2 is FQNEAQ (reference sequence). V dropped 1 base and J dropped 4; count of bases not matched to a gene: 4. CDR3 residues: CASSLGQGSGNTIYF. CDR3 in DNA: TGTGCCAGCAGCTTAGGACAGGGTTCGGGAAACACCATATATTTT.

This clone was counted a few times. The V gene is TRBV11-2, the J gene TRBJ1-4, with D perhaps TRBD1 (5 bases). Germline V lookup: CDR1 SGHAT, CDR2 FQNNGV. The CDR3 is 12 residues long. V was pared by 10 bases and J by 6 bases, with 12 bases between. The CDR3 loop is CATRGGDEKLFF. The CDR3, as DNA: TGTGCCACAAGGGGAGGGGATGAAAAACTGTTTTTT.

V is TRBV28 and J is TRBJ1-6; 8 bases map to TRBD1. The germline CDR1 and CDR2 sequences are MDHEN and SYDVKM. The CDR3 spans 15 residues. Trimming removed 3 bases from V and 11 bases from J; junction bases left unmatched: 9. For the CDR3, the DNA is TGTGCCAGCAGTTTTCAAGGACAGGGCGGGACACCCCTCCACTTT. This codes for CASSFQGQGGTPLHF. The whole variable domain, filled in from reference TRBV28 and TRBJ1-6, reads DVKVTQSSRYLVKRTGEKVFLECVQDMDHENMFWYRQDPGLGLRLIYFSYDVKMKEKGDIPEGYSVSREKKERFSLILESASTNQTSMYLCASSFQGQGGTPLHFGNGTRLTVT.

The chain couples TRBV4-2 to TRBJ2-3; D remains ambiguous. The CDR3 runs to 11 residues. Per germline, CDR1 LGHNA and CDR2 YNFKEQ. Trimming removed 7 bases from V and 10 bases from J, with 12 bases in between. CDR3: CASNNRGPQYF. The DNA of the CDR3 is TGTGCCAGCAATAATCGAGGACCGCAGTATTTT.

The rearrangement links TRBV29-1 to TRBJ2-1; 8 bases agree with TRBD1. The CDR3 has 13 amino acids. V lost 2 bases, J lost 7 bases, and 4 bases stayed unmatched. CDR1 is SQVTM and CDR2 is ANQGSEA in the germline V gene. In DNA, the CDR3 is TGCAGCGTTGAAACAGGGGGTGGGAATGAGCAGTTCTTC. The encoded protein is CSVETGGGNEQFF.

This sequence joins TRBV2 and TRBJ1-1; 10 bases are shared with TRBD1. V lost 2 bases, J lost 5 bases, and 14 bases stayed unmatched. This CDR3 spans 18 amino acids. The germline V gene has CDR1 SNHLY and CDR2 FYNNEI. CDR3 sequence (DNA): TGTGCCAGCAGTGAATTAGTGACAGGGGGCGGGCGTCGGACTGAAGCTTTCTTT. This codes for CASSELVTGGGRRTEAFF.

This clone was detected once. The chain uses TRBV18 and TRBJ2-5; the match to TRBD1 covers 7 bases. Germline CDR1 reads KGHSH; CDR2 reads LQKENI. J was trimmed by 3 bases and V by 3 bases; bases with no gene match: 4. The CDR3 runs to 14 residues. For the CDR3, the DNA is TGTGCCAGCTCACCGGTAGGGGGCGAAGAGACCCAGTACTTC. Translation gives CASSPVGGEETQYF.

The chain is built from TRBV7-2 and TRBJ2-7; the D gene could be TRBD1 or TRBD2 (6 bases each). The V end lost 5 bases, the J end lost 3 bases, and 8 bases lay between the germline ends. The CDR3 runs to 12 residues. Germline CDR1 and CDR2: SGHTA and FQGNSA. For the CDR3, the DNA is TGTGCCAGCAGCGGAGGGGGCTACGAGCAGTACTTC. Residues: CASSGGGYEQYF.

J is TRBJ2-5 and V is TRBV4-2; 10 bases match TRBD2. The CDR3 totals 15 residues. With 3 bases clipped from V and 4 bases from J, the junction kept 5 bases outside the gene matches. Germline V gene data show CDR1 as LGHNA and CDR2 as YNFKEQ. Here the CDR3 reads CASSQSGGAGETQYF. CDR3 in DNA: TGTGCCAGCAGCCAGAGCGGGGGGGCCGGAGAGACCCAGTACTTC.

This clone was recorded once. This chain uses TRBV7-9 with TRBJ1-2; D ambiguous. The V end lost 1 base, the J end lost 2 bases, and 8 bases lay between the germline ends. Germline CDR1 reads SEHNR; CDR2 reads FQNEAQ (reference sequence). This CDR3 has 14 residues. For the CDR3, the DNA is TGTGCCAGCAGCTTAGGATGGGCGAACTATGGCTACACCTTC. Protein sequence: CASSLGWANYGYTF. The complete variable domain, with remaining parts taken from reference TRBV7-9 and TRBJ1-2, reads DTGVSQNPRHKITKRGQNVTFRCDPISEHNRLYWYRQTLGQGPEFLTYFQNEAQLEKSRLLSDRFSAERPKGSFSTLEIQRTEQGDSAMYLCASSLGWANYGYTFGSGTRLTVV.